The rows below give T cell receptor beta chains drawn from one sample of a study of blood T cell repertoires in COVID-19. The protocol was immunoSEQ multiplex PCR, while the TCRdb copy is restricted to in-frame clones and leaves out a portion. The sample lists about 170,000 clones; around four fifths were seen once. The specimen sequenced was PBMCs or T cells enriched from blood (not recorded which). The source of these receptors is a woman aged 50 to 60 who had recovered from COVID-19. Both conserved end residues are part of each CDR3. The D gene is left open where the match is weak. The size field is filled for only some rows; it gives once, few, many or a size class.

CDR3 length: 13
D gene: NA
V gene: TRBV11-2
clone size: few
J gene: TRBJ1-4
CDR3 protein: CASSRQQNEKLFF
CDR3 DNA: TGTGCCAGCAGTCGACAGCAAAATGAAAAACTGTTTTTT

CDR3 length: 15
D gene: NA
V gene: TRBV27
clone size: NA
J gene: TRBJ2-4
CDR3 protein: CASRTEGWTKNIQYF
CDR3 DNA: TGTGCCAGCCGAACGGAGGGGTGGACCAAAAACATTCAGTACTTC

CDR3 length: 13
D gene: TRBD1
V gene: TRBV5-1
clone size: few
J gene: TRBJ1-2
CDR3 protein: CASSRGQGNGYTF
CDR3 DNA: TGCGCCAGCAGCCGGGGACAGGGTAATGGCTACACCTTC

CDR3 length: 14
D gene: TRBD1
V gene: TRBV24-1
clone size: NA
J gene: TRBJ1-2
CDR3 protein: CATSDPRTGSGYTF
CDR3 DNA: TGTGCCACCAGTGATCCCCGGACAGGAAGCGGCTACACCTTC

CDR3 length: 17
D gene: NA
V gene: TRBV6-4
clone size: NA
J gene: TRBJ1-1
CDR3 protein: CASSDSTGPLGNTEAFF
CDR3 DNA: TGTGCCAGCAGTGACTCGACAGGCCCCCTTGGGAACACTGAAGCTTTCTTT

CDR3 length: 16
D gene: TRBD2
V gene: TRBV19
clone size: NA
J gene: TRBJ2-1
CDR3 protein: CASSRRGAGGRDEQFF
CDR3 DNA: TGTGCCAGTAGTAGGCGAGGAGCGGGAGGCAGAGATGAGCAGTTCTTC

CDR3 length: 13
D gene: NA
V gene: TRBV12-3/TRBV12-4
clone size: NA
J gene: TRBJ2-1
CDR3 protein: CASSLQVNNEQFF
CDR3 DNA: TGTGCCAGCAGTTTGCAGGTTAACAATGAGCAGTTCTTC

CDR3 length: 12
D gene: NA
V gene: TRBV19
clone size: few
J gene: TRBJ1-2
CDR3 protein: CASTKPNYGYTF
CDR3 DNA: TGTGCCAGTACTAAACCTAACTATGGCTACACCTTC

CDR3 length: 12
D gene: NA
V gene: TRBV3-1/TRBV3-2
clone size: NA
J gene: TRBJ1-2
CDR3 protein: CASSVGAGGYTF
CDR3 DNA: TGTGCCAGCAGTGTCGGAGCGGGAGGATACACCTTC

CDR3 length: 16
D gene: TRBD2
V gene: TRBV7-2
clone size: NA
J gene: TRBJ2-4
CDR3 protein: CASSLGAGIAKNIQYF
CDR3 DNA: TGTGCCAGCAGCTTAGGAGCGGGGATAGCCAAAAACATTCAGTACTTC

CDR3 length: 17
D gene: TRBD1
V gene: TRBV19
clone size: NA
J gene: TRBJ1-5
CDR3 protein: CASSIDTSGTGSQPQHF
CDR3 DNA: TGTGCCAGTAGTATAGACACTTCTGGGACAGGGTCTCAGCCCCAGCATTTT

CDR3 length: 12
D gene: TRBD2
V gene: TRBV12-3/TRBV12-4
clone size: once
J gene: TRBJ2-1
CDR3 protein: CASSRGGGHLLF
CDR3 DNA: TGTGCCAGCAGCCGGGGGGGAGGGCACCTCCTCTTC

CDR3 length: 16
D gene: TRBD1
V gene: TRBV4-3
clone size: NA
J gene: TRBJ2-3
CDR3 protein: CASSQRDWTGLDTQYF
CDR3 DNA: TGCGCCAGCAGCCAACGGGACTGGACAGGGTTGGATACGCAGTATTTT

CDR3 length: 15
D gene: TRBD1
V gene: TRBV9
clone size: NA
J gene: TRBJ2-1
CDR3 protein: CASSPSGQEQTEQFF
CDR3 DNA: TGTGCCAGCAGCCCCAGCGGACAGGAGCAAACTGAGCAGTTCTTC

CDR3 length: 15
D gene: NA
V gene: TRBV7-2
clone size: NA
J gene: TRBJ1-2
CDR3 protein: CATQLMPLPLHGYTF
CDR3 DNA: TGTGCCACCCAGCTTATGCCGCTCCCACTACATGGCTACACCTTC

CDR3 length: 15
D gene: NA
V gene: TRBV5-1
clone size: NA
J gene: TRBJ1-3
CDR3 protein: CASSLTADSGNTIYF
CDR3 DNA: TGCGCCAGCAGCTTAACCGCGGACTCTGGAAACACCATATATTTT

CDR3 length: 15
D gene: NA
V gene: TRBV7-9
clone size: few
J gene: TRBJ1-4
CDR3 protein: CASSSSRARGEKLFF
CDR3 DNA: TGTGCCAGCAGCTCCAGCCGGGCCCGGGGTGAAAAACTGTTTTTT

CDR3 length: 15
D gene: TRBD2
V gene: TRBV30
clone size: NA
J gene: TRBJ2-1
CDR3 protein: CASGRSGTPYNEQFF
CDR3 DNA: TGTGCCTCCGGACGGAGCGGGACGCCCTACAATGAGCAGTTCTTC

CDR3 length: 15
D gene: NA
V gene: TRBV27
clone size: NA
J gene: TRBJ2-3
CDR3 protein: CASNERNLGTDTQYF
CDR3 DNA: TGTGCCAGCAACGAGCGGAACTTGGGCACAGATACGCAGTATTTT

CDR3 length: 13
D gene: NA
V gene: TRBV11-3
clone size: NA
J gene: TRBJ2-1
CDR3 protein: CASSLGSSNEQFF
CDR3 DNA: TGTGCCAGCAGCTTAGGCTCCAGCAATGAGCAGTTCTTC

CDR3 length: 14
D gene: NA
V gene: TRBV11-2
clone size: NA
J gene: TRBJ1-2
CDR3 protein: CASSLSAANYGYTF
CDR3 DNA: TGTGCCAGCAGCTTATCGGCGGCTAACTATGGCTACACCTTC

CDR3 length: 14
D gene: TRBD1
V gene: TRBV19
clone size: NA
J gene: TRBJ1-2
CDR3 protein: CASKTTGHFYGYTF
CDR3 DNA: TGTGCCAGTAAAACGACAGGGCACTTCTATGGCTACACCTTC

CDR3 length: 16
D gene: NA
V gene: TRBV19
clone size: few
J gene: TRBJ1-1
CDR3 protein: CASSIGETGLRTEAFF
CDR3 DNA: TGTGCCAGTAGTATTGGGGAAACAGGGCTACGAACTGAAGCTTTCTTT

CDR3 length: 12
D gene: TRBD1
V gene: TRBV6-5
clone size: NA
J gene: TRBJ1-1
CDR3 protein: CASGGTGAEAFF
CDR3 DNA: TGTGCCAGCGGGGGAACAGGGGCGGAAGCTTTCTTT

CDR3 length: 17
D gene: NA
V gene: TRBV10-2
clone size: few
J gene: TRBJ2-2
CDR3 protein: CASTLPGVGPNTGELFF
CDR3 DNA: TGCGCCAGCACCTTACCAGGGGTAGGGCCGAACACCGGGGAGCTGTTTTTT

CDR3 length: 15
D gene: NA
V gene: TRBV6-1
clone size: once
J gene: TRBJ2-6
CDR3 protein: CASSDRRSGANVLTF
CDR3 DNA: TGTGCCAGCAGTGACCGGAGATCTGGGGCCAACGTCCTGACTTTC

CDR3 length: 14
D gene: NA
V gene: TRBV4-3
clone size: few
J gene: TRBJ2-5
CDR3 protein: CASSRAVGQETQYF
CDR3 DNA: TGCGCCAGCAGCCGGGCAGTGGGTCAAGAGACCCAGTACTTC

CDR3 length: 15
D gene: NA
V gene: TRBV19
clone size: NA
J gene: TRBJ2-5
CDR3 protein: CASSIGGSYQETQYF
CDR3 DNA: TGTGCCAGTAGTATAGGAGGCTCGTACCAAGAGACCCAGTACTTC

CDR3 length: 16
D gene: NA
V gene: TRBV19
clone size: NA
J gene: TRBJ1-5
CDR3 protein: CASSIGVDRRRQPQHF
CDR3 DNA: TGTGCCAGTAGTATAGGGGTCGACCGGCGGAGACAGCCCCAGCATTTT

CDR3 length: 15
D gene: TRBD1
V gene: TRBV6-5
clone size: NA
J gene: TRBJ2-4
CDR3 protein: CASSSGGQGGNIQYF
CDR3 DNA: TGTGCCAGCAGTTCAGGGGGACAGGGGGGAAACATTCAGTACTTC

CDR3 length: 15
D gene: TRBD1
V gene: TRBV18
clone size: NA
J gene: TRBJ1-4
CDR3 protein: CASSPLQGEVEKLFF
CDR3 DNA: TGTGCCAGCTCACCACTTCAGGGGGAGGTTGAAAAACTGTTTTTT

CDR3 length: 16
D gene: NA
V gene: TRBV7-2
clone size: NA
J gene: TRBJ2-1
CDR3 protein: CASSLASAARRDEQFF
CDR3 DNA: TGTGCCAGCAGCTTAGCTTCTGCGGCTAGACGTGATGAGCAGTTCTTC

CDR3 length: 12
D gene: TRBD2
V gene: TRBV10-1
clone size: NA
J gene: TRBJ2-5
CDR3 protein: CASRGSGGTQYF
CDR3 DNA: TGCGCCAGCAGGGGTAGCGGGGGGACCCAGTACTTC

CDR3 length: 15
D gene: TRBD2
V gene: TRBV19
clone size: NA
J gene: TRBJ2-4
CDR3 protein: CASSLREGLVDIQYF
CDR3 DNA: TGTGCCAGTAGTCTCAGGGAGGGACTAGTCGACATTCAGTACTTC

CDR3 length: 13
D gene: NA
V gene: TRBV6-5
clone size: NA
J gene: TRBJ1-1
CDR3 protein: CASSWDTDTEAFF
CDR3 DNA: TGTGCCAGCAGTTGGGACACCGACACTGAAGCTTTCTTT

CDR3 length: 15
D gene: TRBD1
V gene: TRBV6-5
clone size: few
J gene: TRBJ2-2
CDR3 protein: CASSSRTGGTGELFF
CDR3 DNA: TGTGCCAGCAGTTCCCGGACAGGCGGCACCGGGGAGCTGTTTTTT

CDR3 length: 16
D gene: NA
V gene: TRBV3-1/TRBV3-2
clone size: NA
J gene: TRBJ2-5
CDR3 protein: CASSQDNLLAHETQYF
CDR3 DNA: TGTGCCAGCAGCCAAGATAATTTGCTAGCCCATGAGACCCAGTACTTC

CDR3 length: 15
D gene: TRBD1
V gene: TRBV3-1/TRBV3-2
clone size: NA
J gene: TRBJ1-3
CDR3 protein: CASSLGTGSGNTIYF
CDR3 DNA: TGTGCCAGCAGCCTCGGGACAGGGTCTGGAAACACCATATATTTT

CDR3 length: 14
D gene: NA
V gene: TRBV5-4
clone size: NA
J gene: TRBJ2-1
CDR3 protein: CASSRAGPYNEQFF
CDR3 DNA: TGTGCCAGCAGCAGGGCGGGGCCTTACAATGAGCAGTTCTTC

CDR3 length: 11
D gene: NA
V gene: TRBV30
clone size: NA
J gene: TRBJ2-5
CDR3 protein: CAWTSRETQYF
CDR3 DNA: TGTGCCTGGACTAGTCGAGAGACCCAGTACTTC

CDR3 length: 15
D gene: NA
V gene: TRBV9
clone size: NA
J gene: TRBJ2-1
CDR3 protein: CASSPQAISYNEQFF
CDR3 DNA: TGTGCCAGCAGCCCCCAGGCAATTTCCTACAATGAGCAGTTCTTC

CDR3 length: 13
D gene: NA
V gene: TRBV24-1
clone size: NA
J gene: TRBJ2-1
CDR3 protein: CATSGGSDNEQFF
CDR3 DNA: TGTGCCACCAGTGGAGGGAGCGACAATGAGCAGTTCTTC

CDR3 length: 15
D gene: TRBD1
V gene: TRBV28
clone size: NA
J gene: TRBJ1-4
CDR3 protein: CASSPRGGGNEKLFF
CDR3 DNA: TGTGCCAGCAGTCCGCGAGGAGGGGGCAACGAAAAACTGTTTTTT

CDR3 length: 16
D gene: NA
V gene: TRBV6-5
clone size: NA
J gene: TRBJ2-5
CDR3 protein: CASSYSIGLVQETQYF
CDR3 DNA: TGTGCCAGCAGTTACTCGATTGGCCTCGTCCAAGAGACCCAGTACTTC

CDR3 length: 16
D gene: NA
V gene: TRBV28
clone size: NA
J gene: TRBJ2-3
CDR3 protein: CASSLARGRLTDTQYF
CDR3 DNA: TGTGCCAGCAGTCTAGCGCGGGGACGATTGACAGATACGCAGTATTTT

CDR3 length: 14
D gene: NA
V gene: TRBV6-5
clone size: NA
J gene: TRBJ1-5
CDR3 protein: CASRQGFGNQPQHF
CDR3 DNA: TGTGCCAGCAGGCAGGGTTTTGGGAATCAGCCCCAGCATTTT

CDR3 length: 15
D gene: TRBD1
V gene: TRBV5-1
clone size: NA
J gene: TRBJ2-3
CDR3 protein: CASSSYRGPTDTQYF
CDR3 DNA: TGCGCCAGCAGCTCCTACAGGGGGCCCACAGATACGCAGTATTTT

CDR3 length: 12
D gene: TRBD1
V gene: TRBV5-3
clone size: NA
J gene: TRBJ1-1
CDR3 protein: CARSPGQGEAFF
CDR3 DNA: TGTGCCAGAAGTCCAGGACAGGGCGAAGCTTTCTTT

CDR3 length: 12
D gene: NA
V gene: TRBV7-9
clone size: once
J gene: TRBJ2-2
CDR3 protein: CASMEGGGELFF
CDR3 DNA: TGTGCCAGCATGGAGGGAGGCGGGGAGCTGTTTTTT

CDR3 length: 16
D gene: NA
V gene: TRBV28
clone size: NA
J gene: TRBJ1-4
CDR3 protein: CATFYSGASTNEKLFF
CDR3 DNA: TGTGCCACCTTTTACTCTGGAGCCTCAACTAATGAAAAACTGTTTTTT

CDR3 length: 13
D gene: NA
V gene: TRBV2
clone size: once
J gene: TRBJ2-2
CDR3 protein: CASSTTNTGELFF
CDR3 DNA: TGTGCCAGCAGTACAACGAACACCGGGGAGCTGTTTTTT

CDR3 length: 16
D gene: NA
V gene: TRBV21-1
clone size: few
J gene: TRBJ1-3
CDR3 protein: CASSKLVPHSGNTIYF
CDR3 DNA: TGTGCCAGCAGCAAGTTAGTCCCCCACTCTGGAAACACCATATATTTT

CDR3 length: 17
D gene: TRBD2
V gene: TRBV5-5
clone size: NA
J gene: TRBJ2-2
CDR3 protein: CASSSYPAAGRPGELFF
CDR3 DNA: TGTGCCAGCAGCTCTTACCCCGCAGCGGGAAGGCCCGGGGAGCTGTTTTTT

CDR3 length: 15
D gene: NA
V gene: TRBV6-1
clone size: NA
J gene: TRBJ1-5
CDR3 protein: CASSDEGLSNQPQHF
CDR3 DNA: TGTGCCAGCAGTGATGAGGGTTTGAGCAATCAGCCCCAGCATTTT